The 15 T cell receptor beta chains presented below share a single source sample, sequenced in a study of spatial heterogeneity in lung cancer. Antigens for these TCRs are unknown. TCRdb reanalysed the 5' RACE reads using MiXCR and keeps one entry per CDR3 protein. This table holds 6,000 to 7,500 distinct CDR3 sequences, 1.3% found once. Study-wide findings and caveats: The study found that expanded intratumoral alpha and beta TCR counts tracked tumor mutation counts.

Time point of the sample: sample taken at primary tumor resection. This specimen was lung tumor tissue, taken at surgery. These receptors all come from a male donor with early-stage non-small cell lung cancer.

By sample fraction, this clonotype is medium-sized. The rearrangement joins TRBV7-3 to TRBJ1-1; D remains unclear. Deletions cut 4 bases from V and 0 bases from J, with 6 bases between. CDR3 length: 13 amino acids. The germline gives CDR1 SGHTA, CDR2 FQGTGA. The DNA of the CDR3 is TGTGCCAGCAGCTCGGGAGTGAACACTGAAGCTTTCTTT. Its translation: CASSSGVNTEAFF.

The table lists this clonotype with many counts. The chain employs TRBV14 and TRBJ2-7; 7 nucleotides align to TRBD2. Germline V gives CDR1 SGHDN, CDR2 FVKESK. With V trimmed by 5 bases and J by 12 bases, 10 bases remained unmatched. The CDR3 is 12 residues long. The CDR3 DNA sequence: TGTGCCAGCAGCTACGATTACGGGAGGTCGTACTTC. It specifies CASSYDYGRSYF. The full variable domain, completed using reference TRBV14 and TRBJ2-7, is EAGVTQFPSHSVIEKGQTVTLRCDPISGHDNLYWYRRVMGKEIKFLLHFVKESKQDESGMPNNRFLAERTGGTYSTLKVQPAELEDSGVYFCASSYDYGRSYFGPGTRLTVT.

This clonotype has at least ten counts. The chain links TRBV24-1 to TRBJ2-3; D possibly corresponds to TRBD2 (5 bases). The CDR3 contains 13 residues. Trimming pared 5 bases from V and 3 bases from J, leaving 8 bases between. The germline CDR1 and CDR2 sequences are KGHDR and SFDVKD. DNA for the CDR3: TGTGCCACCAGTGTCAGCGGAACAGATACGCAGTATTTT. Residues: CATSVSGTDTQYF.

This clonotype is labeled as medium-sized. V and J are TRBV5-6 and TRBJ1-2; D is uncertain. CDR3 length: 14 amino acids. V dropped 0 bases and J dropped 8 bases, with 14 bases sitting between them. Germline-derived CDR1 and CDR2 are SGHDT and YYEEEE. In DNA form, the CDR3 reads TGTGCCAGCAGCTTGGGAGGTGTCAGTGTCGGCTACACCTTC. As protein: CASSLGGVSVGYTF.

This clonotype is classed as medium-sized. The genes are TRBV19 and TRBJ1-3, with D perhaps matching TRBD1 (5 bases). The CDR3 covers 13 residues. V was shortened by 7 bases and J by 2 bases, with 9 bases between the two germline ends. The germline V gene encodes CDR1 LNHDA and CDR2 SQIVND (reference sequence). Here the CDR3 reads CASMGRPGNTIYF. In DNA, the CDR3 is TGTGCCAGTATGGGACGCCCTGGAAACACCATATATTTT.

A word on this clonotype: One base away lies a much larger clone, so this may be a sequencing read error. The chain couples TRBV6-2 or TRBV6-3 to TRBJ1-5; D ambiguous. This CDR3 contains 19 residues. V was trimmed by 5 bases and J by 0 bases, leaving 23 bases between them. CDR1 is MNHEY and CDR2 is SVGEGT in the germline V gene. In DNA, the CDR3 is TGTGCCAGCAGTCACGTCTCTTGGCGGGCTCCGTATAGCAATCAGCCCCAGCATTTT. The encoded protein is CASSHVSWRAPYSNQPQHF.

There are a few counts of this clonotype. A single base separates this from a much larger clone, so it may be a read error. Here the CDR3 reads CASSVGRGSEQFF. The CDR3 DNA is TGTGCCAGCAGCGTCGGACGTGGGAGTGAGCAGTTCTTC. The V call is TRBV7-2, the J call TRBJ2-1; D may be TRBD2 (5 bases). This CDR3 spans 13 amino acids. The V and J ends lost 5 bases and 9 bases respectively, with 14 bases between them. Germline V lookup: CDR1 SGHTA, CDR2 FQGNSA. The complete variable domain, with remaining parts taken from reference TRBV7-2 and TRBJ2-1, reads GAGVSQSPSNKVTEKGKDVELRCDPISGHTALYWYRQSLGQGLEFLIYFQGNSAPDKSGLPSDRFSAERTGGSVSTLTIQRTQQEDSAVYLCASSVGRGSEQFFGPGTRLTVL.

This clonotype was counted many times. V is TRBV6-2 or TRBV6-3 and J is TRBJ1-1, with D possibly being TRBD1 (6 bases). V was pared by 6 bases and J by 4 bases, with 18 bases between. The germline CDR1 and CDR2 sequences are MNHEY and SVGEGT. This CDR3 has 15 amino acids. The CDR3: CASSRTETSGTEAFF. The CDR3, as DNA: TGTGCCAGCAGCCGGACAGAGACAAGCGGCACTGAAGCTTTCTTT.

By sample share, this clonotype is medium-sized. The rearrangement uses TRBV20-1 and TRBJ2-5, with TRBD2 matching 7 bases. The CDR3 contains 12 residues. The germline V gene has CDR1 DFQATT and CDR2 SNEGSKA (reference sequence). V lost 4 bases to trimming and J lost 4 bases; unmatched junction nucleotides: 3. CDR3 nucleotide sequence: TGCAGTGCTAATTTAGCGGGAGAGACCCAGTACTTC. Translation: CSANLAGETQYF.

This clonotype is medium-sized in the sample. The chain couples TRBV20-1 to TRBJ2-5, with D possibly TRBD2 on 5 matching bases. The CDR3 extends over 12 amino acids. V was clipped by 6 bases and J by 2 bases, with 10 bases between them. Germline V gene data show CDR1 as DFQATT and CDR2 as SNEGSKA (reference sequence). In DNA, the CDR3 is TGCAGTGCGCGGCCGGGACAAGAGACCCAGTACTTC. The encoded protein is CSARPGQETQYF.

This clonotype is medium-sized by share. The rearrangement joins TRBV5-6 to TRBJ1-2, with TRBD1 as a possible D gene (6 bases). The CDR3 runs 13 residues. Germline CDR1 and CDR2: SGHDT and YYEEEE. V dropped 4 bases and J dropped 0 bases, with 7 bases sitting between them. The CDR3, as DNA: TGTGCCAGCAGCCGGGACACTAACTATGGCTACACCTTC. Protein sequence: CASSRDTNYGYTF. Full variable domain (outside the CDR3, taken from reference TRBV5-6 and TRBJ1-2): DAGVTQSPTHLIKTRGQQVTLRCSPKSGHDTVSWYQQALGQGPQFIFQYYEEEERQRGNFPDRFSGHQFPNYSSELNVNALLLGDSALYLCASSRDTNYGYTFGSGTRLTVV.

Ten or more counts support this clonotype. A much bigger clone sits one base away, suggesting this may be a read error. The chain recombines TRBV21-1 with TRBJ2-1; the D call in the table, TRBD1, was not verified against the DNA. TRBV21-1 is flagged as a pseudogene. The CDR3 contains 17 residues. The CDR3 bases are TGTGCCAGCAGCAAAGTTAAGGGGCAGGCTTGCCACAATGAGCAGTTCTTC. Translating gives CASSKVKGQACHNEQFF.

This clonotype was counted ten times or more. The rearrangement joins TRBV29-1 to TRBJ2-3, with 10 positions matching TRBD2. The J segment lost 3 bases and the V segment lost 6 bases, leaving 9 bases of the junction unmatched. This CDR3 has 15 amino acids. Germline CDR1 is SQVTM and CDR2 is ANQGSEA. The CDR3 protein is CSVGPSGSGTDTQYF. The CDR3 DNA reads as TGCAGCGTGGGGCCTAGCGGGAGTGGTACAGATACGCAGTATTTT.

Many counts were recorded for this clonotype. The CDR3 here is CAWRFIPGLAVGGGTDTQYF. In DNA form, the CDR3 reads TGTGCCTGGAGGTTTATCCCGGGACTAGCGGTCGGAGGCGGCACAGATACGCAGTATTTT. The chain combines TRBV30 with TRBJ2-3; 11 bases agree with TRBD2. The CDR3 is 20 amino acids. Germline values: CDR1 GTSNPN, CDR2 SVGIG (reference sequence). Trimming removed 3 bases from V and 1 base from J; junction bases left unmatched: 18.

This clonotype was seen many times. This sequence joins TRBV20-1 and TRBJ2-3; no clear D gene. V dropped 6 bases and J dropped 4 bases, with 14 bases sitting between them. This CDR3 is 13 amino acids long. Looked up from germline, CDR1 is DFQATT and CDR2 is SNEGSKA (reference sequence). The CDR3 region is CSALRDFSDTQYF. For the CDR3, the DNA is TGCAGTGCCCTAAGGGATTTCTCAGATACGCAGTATTTT.